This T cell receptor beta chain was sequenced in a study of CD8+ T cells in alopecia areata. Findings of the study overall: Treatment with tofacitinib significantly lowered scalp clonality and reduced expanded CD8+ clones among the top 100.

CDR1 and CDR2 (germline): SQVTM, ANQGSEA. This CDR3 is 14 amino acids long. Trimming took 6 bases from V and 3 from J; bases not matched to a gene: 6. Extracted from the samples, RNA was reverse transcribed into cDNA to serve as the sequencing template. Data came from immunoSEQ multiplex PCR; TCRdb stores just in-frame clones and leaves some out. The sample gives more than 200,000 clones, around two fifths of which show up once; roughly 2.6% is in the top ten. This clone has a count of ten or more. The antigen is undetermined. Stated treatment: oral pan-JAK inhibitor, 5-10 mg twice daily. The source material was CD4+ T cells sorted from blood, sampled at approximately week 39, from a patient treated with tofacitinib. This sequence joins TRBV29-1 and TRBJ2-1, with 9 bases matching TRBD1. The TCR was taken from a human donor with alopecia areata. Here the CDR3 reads CSVRGTGYYNEQFF. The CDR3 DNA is TGCAGCGTACGGGGGACAGGGTACTACAATGAGCAGTTCTTC.